These 31 T cell receptor beta chains were all obtained from the same sample, sequenced in a study of T cells in Graves' hyperthyroidism and ophthalmopathy. It was RNA transcripts that yielded the amplified TCR beta CDR3 regions. When the TCR CDR3 underwent first-round RT-PCR, the HTBI primer set was used. MiXCR was run by TCRdb on the multiplex PCR reads, yielding one entry per CDR3 protein. The repertoire has under 300,000 distinct CDR3 sequences, roughly 22% of them found once; the top ten carry roughly 60%. The sequenced material came from blood. The receptors come from a man between 25 and 39 years old with Graves' ophthalmopathy.

CDR3 in amino acids: CASSLSRMNEQFF. CDR3 nucleotides: TGTGCCAGCAGCTTATCACGCATGAATGAGCAGTTCTTC. The chain has TRBV7-3 and TRBJ2-1; no definite D call. The CDR3 is 13 amino acids. Germline loops: CDR1 SGHTA, CDR2 FQGTGA. V was clipped by 2 bases and J by 7 bases, with 9 bases between them.

The sample holds many counts of this clonotype. The chain has TRBV11-2 and TRBJ1-4, with D perhaps matching TRBD1 (6 bases). The CDR3 runs to 16 residues. Trimming removed 4 bases at V and 8 bases at J, with 20 bases between. The V gene's germline CDR1 is SGHAT and CDR2 FQNNGV. The CDR3 DNA reads as TGTGCCAGCAGCTGGGGGGGTACGACGGGGGCGGAAAAACTGTTTTTT. The encoded protein is CASSWGGTTGAEKLFF.

This clonotype was seen only a few times. One end of the junction does not line up with germline, which may come from a read error. J is TRBJ1-2 and V is TRBV9; D is ambiguous. Germline lookup yields CDR1 SGDLS and CDR2 YYNGEE. There are 13 residues in the CDR3. CDR3 nucleotides: TGTGCCAGCAGCGACAGAATTAACCATGGCTACACCTTC. This sequence encodes CASSDRINHGYTF.

In its sample, this clonotype was seen many times. The CDR3 loop is CAWKSQLNTEAFF. The CDR3 DNA reads TGTGCCTGGAAATCACAGTTGAACACTGAAGCTTTCTTT. This chain connects TRBV30 to TRBJ1-1; D gene ambiguous. Trimming removed 4 bases from V and 0 bases from J, with 9 bases in between. Germline loops: CDR1 GTSNPN, CDR2 SVGIG (reference sequence). The CDR3 extends over 13 amino acids.

This clonotype was counted at least ten times. This chain uses TRBV6-5 with TRBJ2-3, with 10 bases aligning to TRBD2. Germline V gives CDR1 MNHEY, CDR2 SVGAGI. The CDR3 loop spans 15 amino acids. The J segment lost 2 bases and the V segment lost 2 bases, leaving 1 base of the junction unmatched. Here the CDR3 reads CASSYSGRATDTQYF. The CDR3 nucleotides read TGTGCCAGCAGTTACAGCGGGAGGGCCACAGATACGCAGTATTTT.

V is TRBV6-1 and J is TRBJ2-4; 8 bases fit TRBD1. The CDR3 is 16 amino acids. CDR1 and CDR2 from the germline V gene are MNHNS and SASEGT. The V and J ends lost 5 bases and 0 bases, in that order; junction bases with no gene match: 6. In DNA, the CDR3 is TGTGCCAGCAGTCAGGACAGGGCTGTAGCCAAAAACATTCAGTACTTC. Its translation is CASSQDRAVAKNIQYF.

The chain has TRBV4-2 and TRBJ2-2; tentative D call: TRBD1 (5 bases). Between the trimmed V and J ends, which lost 4 bases and 8 bases, there was a span of 17 bases. Germline V gene sequence: CDR1 LGHNA, CDR2 YNFKEQ. CDR3 size: 15 residues. The CDR3 region is CASSPLALRVGELFF. In DNA, the CDR3 is TGTGCCAGCAGCCCGCTGGCGCTCAGGGTGGGGGAGCTGTTTTTT.

The chain combines TRBV6-1 with TRBJ1-5; 7 positions match TRBD1. CDR1 MNHNS and CDR2 SASEGT come from the germline V gene. V lost 7 bases and J lost 8; bases outside the gene matches: 5. The CDR3 is 12 residues long. DNA of the CDR3: TGTGCCAGCAAACAGGGGTGGGAGCCCCAGCATTTT. It yields the protein CASKQGWEPQHF.

In this sample, this clonotype turned up many times. This chain joins TRBV20-1 and TRBJ2-1; D is ambiguous. Looked up from germline, CDR1 is DFQATT and CDR2 is SNEGSKA (reference sequence). This CDR3 contains 12 residues. The germline V and J ends were trimmed by 1 base and 11 bases, with 12 bases remaining between them. CDR3 sequence (DNA): TGCAGTGCTAGAGGCTCTAGTCCCAAGCAGTTCTTC. It specifies CSARGSSPKQFF.

V gene TRBV4-2 combines with J gene TRBJ1-3, with no clear D. The ends were cut back, 4 bases at V and 0 bases at J, with 19 bases in the middle. The CDR3 contains 18 residues. Per the germline V gene, CDR1 is LGHNA and CDR2 is YNFKEQ. Here the CDR3 reads CASSRRKADFVSGNTIYF. CDR3 DNA: TGTGCCAGCAGCCGACGAAAAGCCGATTTTGTCTCTGGAAACACCATATATTTT.

This clonotype was found a few times. This chain connects TRBV2 to TRBJ1-2; weak D call: TRBD1 (5 bases). Germline CDR1 SNHLY, CDR2 FYNNEI. V was shortened by 5 bases and J by 1 base, with 17 bases between the two germline ends. The CDR3 spans 16 residues. The CDR3 sequence: CASSRGLTRRNYGYTF. As DNA, the CDR3 is TGTGCCAGCAGTAGGGGCCTGACACGACGTAACTATGGCTACACCTTC.

This clonotype was seen ten or more times. The chain is built from TRBV27 and TRBJ1-2; 10 positions agree with TRBD1. Germline V gene sequence: CDR1 MNHEY, CDR2 SMNVEV (reference sequence). The CDR3 contains 15 residues. The ends lost 5 bases at V and 2 bases at J; junction bases unmatched: 5. The CDR3 protein is CASSPRTGGNYGYTF. In nucleotides, the CDR3 is TGTGCCAGCAGTCCCCGGACAGGGGGGAACTATGGCTACACCTTC.

This clonotype has ten or more counts. The rearrangement uses TRBV30 and TRBJ2-7, with TRBD2 identical over 10 bases. The CDR3 covers 14 residues. From germline, CDR1 is GTSNPN and CDR2 SVGIG (reference sequence). With V trimmed by 4 bases and J by 2 bases, 5 bases remained unmatched. For the CDR3, the DNA is TGTGCCTGGACTACTAGCGGGGAAACCTACGAGCAGTACTTC. Its translation is CAWTTSGETYEQYF. Using reference TRBV30 and TRBJ2-7 for the parts outside the CDR3, the full variable domain is SQTIHQWPATLVQPVGSPLSLECTVEGTSNPNLYWYRQAAGRGLQLLFYSVGIGQISSEVPQNLSASRPQDRQFILSSKKLLLSDSGFYLCAWTTSGETYEQYFGPGTRLTVT.

The chain is built from TRBV4-1 and TRBJ2-7; D may be TRBD2 (5 bases). The V end was cut by 0 bases, the J end by 3 bases, with 15 bases between. The CDR3 consists of 16 residues. Germline V CDR1 and CDR2: MGHRA, YSYEKL. For the CDR3, the DNA is TGCGCCAGCAGCCAAGATCATCGGGGAACGGTCTACGAGCAGTACTTC. It encodes CASSQDHRGTVYEQYF.

The rearrangement joins TRBV7-3 to TRBJ2-6; maybe TRBD1 (5 bases). Germline V gene sequence: CDR1 SGHTA, CDR2 FQGTGA. The CDR3 runs to 18 residues. Trimming cost V 1 base and J 0 bases, with 13 bases left between them. This CDR3 is CASSLRGRYSSGANVLTF. The CDR3 region has the DNA TGTGCCAGCAGCTTAAGGGGCCGATATAGCTCTGGGGCCAACGTCCTGACTTTC.

The gene calls are TRBV20-1 and TRBJ1-5; TRBD1 agrees at 8 bases. The CDR3 totals 18 residues. Trimming at V came to 6 bases and at J to 0 bases, leaving 16 bases not matched to a gene. Germline CDR1 DFQATT, CDR2 SNEGSKA (reference sequence). The CDR3 DNA is TGCAGTGCCCTGACAGGGGTGGTCCTGGTTGGTAGCAATCAGCCCCAGCATTTT. Protein sequence: CSALTGVVLVGSNQPQHF.

This clonotype has only a few counts. The chain uses TRBV7-2 and TRBJ1-6; TRBD1 agrees at 7 bases. The germline CDR1 and CDR2 sequences are SGHTA and FQGNSA. Trimming took 5 bases from V and 11 from J; bases not matched to a gene: 15. This CDR3 comprises 16 residues. The CDR3 DNA is TGTGCCAGCAGCCCGATCACAGGGGACCCCAGAACACCCCTCCACTTT. This translates into CASSPITGDPRTPLHF.

Turning to this clonotype: This could be a read error, since a much larger clone is one nucleotide away. The chain joins TRBV9 to TRBJ2-3; a possible D gene is TRBD2 (5 bases). V was pared by 4 bases and J by 1 base, with 13 bases between. The CDR3 loop spans 15 amino acids. CDR1 is SGDLS, CDR2 YYNGEE, per germline. The CDR3 sequence is CASSLQAEGTDTQYF. The CDR3 DNA sequence: TGTGCCAGCAGCCTACAAGCGGAGGGCACAGATACGCAGTATTTT.

The chain employs TRBV12-3 or TRBV12-4 and TRBJ2-7, with D possibly TRBD2 on 5 matching bases. The V gene lost 6 bases and the J gene lost 4 bases, with 13 bases spanning the gap. This CDR3 has 13 amino acids. As DNA, the CDR3 is TGTGCCAGCAGCCAACCCGGGAAATACGAGCAGTACTTC. Translated: CASSQPGKYEQYF.

The gene calls are TRBV24-1 and TRBJ2-7; D uncertain. V lost 4 bases and J 3 bases, leaving 9 bases between the germline ends. The CDR3 runs to 13 residues. Per the germline V gene, CDR1 is KGHDR and CDR2 is SFDVKD. CDR3 sequence reads: CATSDGRNYEQYF. CDR3 DNA: TGTGCCACCAGTGACGGACGGAACTACGAGCAGTACTTC.

In this sample, this clonotype turned up a few times. The chain has TRBV5-1 and TRBJ2-7; 7 positions match TRBD2. The CDR3 length is 14 residues. Trimming took 7 bases from V and 5 from J; bases not matched to a gene: 12. The germline V gene has CDR1 SGHRS and CDR2 YFSETQ. CDR3 DNA: TGCGCCAGCCCCTACCAGGGAGGGAGGGACGAGCAGTACTTC. Protein product: CASPYQGGRDEQYF.

This chain uses TRBV28 with TRBJ2-5; 11 bases align to TRBD2. Germline CDR1 reads MDHEN; CDR2 reads SYDVKM. The CDR3 totals 15 residues. The V and J ends lost 7 bases and 2 bases, in that order; junction bases with no gene match: 6. The CDR3: CASNRRTSGQETQYF. In nucleotides, the CDR3 is TGTGCCAGCAATAGGAGGACTAGCGGGCAAGAGACCCAGTACTTC.

The chain links TRBV24-1 to TRBJ2-1; D is possibly TRBD2 (6 bases). CDR3 length: 12 amino acids. V was cut by 2 bases and J by 9 bases, with 7 bases left in between. Germline V lookup: CDR1 KGHDR, CDR2 SFDVKD. Written as DNA, the CDR3 is TGTGCCACCAGTGATTGGGGGGTTGAGCAGTTCTTC. Translation: CATSDWGVEQFF.

This rearrangement joins TRBV19 to TRBJ1-2; possible D gene TRBD1, 6 bases. V lost 7 bases to trimming and J lost 4 bases, with 22 bases between them. The CDR3 extends over 16 amino acids. Germline CDR1 LNHDA, CDR2 SQIVND (reference sequence). In nucleotides, the CDR3 is TGTGCCAGTACCCCATGGGCCGGGGGGCATAGCTATGGCTACACCTTC. It encodes CASTPWAGGHSYGYTF.

This clonotype was observed a handful of times. The CDR3 loop is CASEGLEDEQYF. The CDR3, as DNA: TGCGCCTCGGAGGGACTAGAAGACGAGCAGTACTTC. This sequence joins TRBV4-1 and TRBJ2-7; 8 nucleotides match TRBD2. This CDR3 spans 12 amino acids. After removal of 11 bases from V and 5 bases from J, the junction contained 8 bases not matched to a gene. The V gene's germline CDR1 is MGHRA and CDR2 YSYEKL.

This clonotype was picked up many times. The chain combines TRBV11-1 with TRBJ2-1, with D possibly being TRBD2 (6 bases). In germline, CDR1 is SGHAT, CDR2 FQDESV (reference sequence). V dropped 1 base and J dropped 8 bases, with 9 bases sitting between them. The CDR3 has 13 amino acids. Here the CDR3 reads CASSLDSGDEQFF. CDR3 nucleotides: TGTGCCAGCAGCTTAGACTCGGGGGATGAGCAGTTCTTC.

The gene calls are TRBV5-1 and TRBJ1-2; 8 bases match TRBD1. Germline V gene lookup returns CDR1 SGHRS and CDR2 YFSETQ. This CDR3 is built from 15 residues. Trimming at V came to 3 bases and at J to 0 bases, leaving 4 bases not matched to a gene. DNA for the CDR3: TGCGCCAGCAGCTCCGGGACAGGATCTAACTATGGCTACACCTTC. Residues: CASSSGTGSNYGYTF.

This clonotype occurred many times. The chain uses TRBV28 and TRBJ1-5, with D unclear. This CDR3 contains 16 residues. Trimming pared 6 bases from V and 0 bases from J, leaving 15 bases between. Germline V CDR1 and CDR2: MDHEN, SYDVKM. The CDR3 sequence is CASSPFGSHSNQPQHF. For the CDR3, the DNA is TGTGCCAGCAGCCCCTTCGGAAGTCATAGCAATCAGCCCCAGCATTTT. The full variable domain, its missing parts supplied by reference TRBV28 and TRBJ1-5, is DVKVTQSSRYLVKRTGEKVFLECVQDMDHENMFWYRQDPGLGLRLIYFSYDVKMKEKGDIPEGYSVSREKKERFSLILESASTNQTSMYLCASSPFGSHSNQPQHFGDGTRLSIL.

There are many counts of this clonotype. The chain links TRBV5-8 to TRBJ2-1, with TRBD1 matching over 9 bases. The V segment lost 4 bases and the J segment 8 bases; nucleotides outside the gene matches: 10. Per germline, CDR1 SGHTS and CDR2 YDEGEE. The length of the CDR3 is 15 residues. The CDR3 is CASSLRDRAGHEQFF. The CDR3 nucleotides are TGTGCCAGCAGCCTCCGGGACAGGGCAGGCCATGAGCAGTTCTTC. The entire variable domain, with the rest obtained from reference TRBV5-8 and TRBJ2-1, is as follows: EAGVTQSPTHLIKTRGQQATLRCSPISGHTSVYWYQQALGLGLQFLLWYDEGEERNRGNFPPRFSGRQFPNYSSELNVNALELEDSALYLCASSLRDRAGHEQFFGPGTRLTVL.

This clonotype was detected a few times. The chain links TRBV5-1 to TRBJ2-1; D gene unclear. Germline CDR1 SGHRS, CDR2 YFSETQ. CDR3 size: 14 residues. V lost 1 base and J lost 2, with 7 bases in between. The CDR3 loop reads CASSLSSAYNEQFF. The CDR3 bases are TGCGCCAGCAGCTTGAGTTCGGCCTACAATGAGCAGTTCTTC.

The chain links TRBV5-6 to TRBJ1-5, with D perhaps matching TRBD1 (6 bases). In germline, CDR1 is SGHDT, CDR2 YYEEEE. CDR3 length: 17 residues. V lost 1 base, J lost 5 bases, and 19 bases lay in between. DNA for the CDR3: TGTGCCAGCAGCTTGATGGGGAGGAGGGGGGCGGATCAGCCCCAGCATTTT. Residues: CASSLMGRRGADQPQHF. The complete variable domain, with remaining parts taken from reference TRBV5-6 and TRBJ1-5, reads DAGVTQSPTHLIKTRGQQVTLRCSPKSGHDTVSWYQQALGQGPQFIFQYYEEEERQRGNFPDRFSGHQFPNYSSELNVNALLLGDSALYLCASSLMGRRGADQPQHFGDGTRLSIL.